The next 3 T cell receptor beta chains were all read from a single sample in a study of blood T cell repertoires in COVID-19. The repertoire was sequenced with immunoSEQ multiplex PCR; TCRdb's copy has only in-frame clones and lacks some. The data show about 480,000 clones, with 70% to 90% seen just once and approximately 1.8% held by the top ten. The material sequenced was PBMCs or T cells enriched from blood (not recorded which). These receptors all stem from a woman in her forties who had recovered from COVID-19.

In the case of this clone: Other DNA sequences in this specimen translate into the identical CDR3. This chain links TRBV27 with TRBJ1-1, with TRBD1 matching over 10 bases. The trim removed 3 bases at V and 4 bases at J, leaving 5 bases unmatched. CDR3 length: 15 residues. In germline, CDR1 is MNHEY, CDR2 SMNVEV (reference sequence). CDR3 loop: CASSFGTGVGTEAFF. CDR3 sequence (DNA): TGTGCCAGCAGTTTCGGGACAGGGGTTGGCACTGAAGCTTTCTTT.

This chain joins TRBV3-1 (or the pseudogene TRBV3-2) and TRBJ2-1, with 7 nucleotides matching TRBD2. This CDR3 is built from 14 residues. Germline CDR1 LGHDT, CDR2 YNNKEL (reference sequence). Trimming removed 1 base from V and 12 bases from J; junction bases left unmatched: 9. The chain's CDR3 is CASSQGGSIGRQFF. The CDR3 bases are TGTGCCAGCAGCCAAGGCGGGAGTATAGGTAGGCAGTTCTTC.

The J gene is TRBJ2-1, the V gene TRBV16, with D unclear. The CDR3 is made up of 13 amino acids. Trimming pared 4 bases from V and 9 bases from J, leaving 13 bases between. The germline V gene encodes CDR1 KGHSY and CDR2 FQNENV. The CDR3 sequence is CASSPTTAIEQFF. The CDR3 nucleotides are TGTGCCAGCAGCCCCACGACTGCTATTGAGCAGTTCTTC.